Here is one T cell receptor (beta chain) with its context. Its target is not known. There are 13 residues in the CDR3. V was pared by 3 bases and J by 4 bases, with 9 bases between. Sequencing was performed with immunoSEQ multiplex PCR; in TCRdb, only in-frame clones are kept and a portion is missing. In the table there are hundreds of thousands of clones, about 89% of which are singletons. Treatment defined: approximately 18 received Ad26.COV2.S at low or high dose, single or two shots; several received placebo; per-sample allocation not given. Day 63 after the first injection of vaccine or placebo was the sampling time. Donor was an adult aged 18-55 years in Boston. The data belong to a study of Ad26.COV2.S vaccination and SARS-CoV-2 variants. General study points: Individuals receiving vaccine had higher spike-specific TCR breadth than placebo recipients did.

V and J are TRBV12-3 or TRBV12-4 and TRBJ1-1, with D unresolved. The sample was peripheral blood, taken in a trial of Ad26.COV2.S vaccine versus placebo. The TCR was taken from a person between 18 and 65 years old who received the Ad26.COV2.S COVID-19 vaccine or a placebo. The CDR3 is CASSFGGFTEAFF. CDR3 in DNA: TGTGCCAGCAGTTTCGGTGGGTTCACTGAAGCTTTCTTT.